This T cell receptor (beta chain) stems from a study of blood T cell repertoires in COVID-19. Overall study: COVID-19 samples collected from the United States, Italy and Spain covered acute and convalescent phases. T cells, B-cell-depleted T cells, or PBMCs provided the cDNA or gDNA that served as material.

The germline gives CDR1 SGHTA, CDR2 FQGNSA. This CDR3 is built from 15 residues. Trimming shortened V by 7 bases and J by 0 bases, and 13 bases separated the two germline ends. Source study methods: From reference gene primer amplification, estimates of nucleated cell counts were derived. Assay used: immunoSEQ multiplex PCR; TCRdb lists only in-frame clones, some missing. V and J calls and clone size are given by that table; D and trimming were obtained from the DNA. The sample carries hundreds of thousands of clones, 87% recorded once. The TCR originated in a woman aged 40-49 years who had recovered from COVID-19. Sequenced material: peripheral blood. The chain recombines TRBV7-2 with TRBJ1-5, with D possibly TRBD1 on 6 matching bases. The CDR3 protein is CASNPRGYSNQPQHF. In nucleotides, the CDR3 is TGTGCCAGCAACCCCAGGGGTTATAGCAATCAGCCCCAGCATTTT.